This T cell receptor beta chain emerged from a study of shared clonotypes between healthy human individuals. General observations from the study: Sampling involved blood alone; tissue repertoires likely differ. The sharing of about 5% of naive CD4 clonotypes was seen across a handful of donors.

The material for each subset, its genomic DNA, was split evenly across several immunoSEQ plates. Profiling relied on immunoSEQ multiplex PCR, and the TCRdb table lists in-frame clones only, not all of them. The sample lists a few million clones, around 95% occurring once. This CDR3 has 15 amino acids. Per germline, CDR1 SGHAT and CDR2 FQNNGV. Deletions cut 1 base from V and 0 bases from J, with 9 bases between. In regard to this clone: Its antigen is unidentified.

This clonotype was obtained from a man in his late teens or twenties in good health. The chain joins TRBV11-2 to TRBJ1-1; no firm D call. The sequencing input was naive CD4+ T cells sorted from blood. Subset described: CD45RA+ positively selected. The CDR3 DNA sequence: TGTGCCAGCAGCTTAGGGAGAACCATGAACACTGAAGCTTTCTTT. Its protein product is CASSLGRTMNTEAFF.